This is a list of T cell receptor beta chains from one sample in a study of Graves' ophthalmopathy and Graves' hyperthyroidism. TCRdb independently ran MiXCR on the multiplex PCR reads; one entry per CDR3 protein. The data show 680,000 or so distinct CDR3 sequences, with about a fifth seen just once and roughly 6.9% held by the top ten. Sequenced material: peripheral blood. These TCRs come from a young woman with stable Graves' hyperthyroidism. Some clones in this sample may be carry-over from other donors' samples. Each CDR3 is given with its conserved first and last residue. D genes are given only for firm matches. Size tells how often a clone was seen (once, few, many) or the class of an expanded clone, and some rows leave it out.

CDR3nt: TGTGCCAGCTCCACTTTAGGCTCCTATAATTCACCCCTCCACTTT
CDR3aa: CASSTLGSYNSPLHF
d_gene: -
j_gene: TRBJ1-6
abundance: few
v_gene: TRBV2

CDR3nt: TGTGCCAGCAGTTCTGGTCTTAACGGGTCACCCCTCCACTTT
CDR3aa: CASSSGLNGSPLHF
d_gene: -
j_gene: TRBJ1-6
abundance: -
v_gene: TRBV6-5

CDR3nt: TGCAGTGCTAGAGTTAACAGCCTAAGCTCCTATAATTCACCCCTCCACTTT
CDR3aa: CSARVNSLSSYNSPLHF
d_gene: -
j_gene: TRBJ1-6
abundance: -
v_gene: TRBV20-1

CDR3nt: TGTGCCAGCAGTACAGGGGGCAACGAGCAGTACTTC
CDR3aa: CASSTGGNEQYF
d_gene: TRBD1
j_gene: TRBJ2-7
abundance: many
v_gene: TRBV12-3/TRBV12-4

CDR3nt: TGTGCCAGCAGTTCCCCAGACCCCGGGGTAACACCCCTCCACTTT
CDR3aa: CASSSPDPGVTPLHF
d_gene: -
j_gene: TRBJ1-6
abundance: many
v_gene: TRBV28

CDR3nt: TGTGCCAGCAGCCGGAGACTTGGTTTTGAAGCTTTCTTT
CDR3aa: CASSRRLGFEAFF
d_gene: -
j_gene: TRBJ1-1
abundance: -
v_gene: TRBV12-3/TRBV12-4

CDR3nt: TGCGCCAGCAGTCTATCAATCGGGACTAGCGGGGGGGATCGCACCGGGGAGCTGTTTTTT
CDR3aa: CASSLSIGTSGGDRTGELFF
d_gene: TRBD2
j_gene: TRBJ2-2
abundance: many
v_gene: TRBV5-1

CDR3nt: TGTGCCAGCAGCTTGGAAGGGATGCATGACGAGCAGTACTTC
CDR3aa: CASSLEGMHDEQYF
d_gene: -
j_gene: TRBJ2-7
abundance: once
v_gene: TRBV5-6

CDR3nt: TGTGCCAGCAGCTTGGACCCTGGGGCCAACGTCCTGACTTTC
CDR3aa: CASSLDPGANVLTF
d_gene: -
j_gene: TRBJ2-6
abundance: many
v_gene: TRBV5-6

CDR3nt: TGCGCCAGCAGCCAAGGAAAACGGACAGGGGGCTTGAACACTGAAGCTTTCTTT
CDR3aa: CASSQGKRTGGLNTEAFF
d_gene: TRBD1
j_gene: TRBJ1-1
abundance: -
v_gene: TRBV4-1

CDR3nt: TGTGCCTGGAGGGCTTGGGACAGGAGGAACACTGAAGCTTTCTTT
CDR3aa: CAWRAWDRRNTEAFF
d_gene: TRBD1
j_gene: TRBJ1-1
abundance: many
v_gene: TRBV30

CDR3nt: TGCAGTGCTAGAGATTTAACTAGCGGGGGGGGGTACCAAGAGACCCAGTACTTC
CDR3aa: CSARDLTSGGGYQETQYF
d_gene: TRBD2
j_gene: TRBJ2-5
abundance: many
v_gene: TRBV20-1

CDR3nt: TGTGCCAGCAGCCAAGATACAGGGGGCGGCGAGCAGTACTTC
CDR3aa: CASSQDTGGGEQYF
d_gene: TRBD1
j_gene: TRBJ2-7
abundance: -
v_gene: TRBV4-2